Below, 14 T cell receptor beta chains from the same sample are listed, as sequenced in a study of T cell responses to AZD1222 COVID-19 vaccine. TCRdb's copy holds only in-frame clones and misses some; the assay was immunoSEQ multiplex PCR. Among about 140,000 clones listed, 89% were seen once. The sample was peripheral blood, taken on day 0 of AZD1222 vaccination. All receptors come from an adult in good health.

Only one count was recorded for this clone. This sequence joins TRBV5-1 and TRBJ2-2; a weak D match, TRBD1 (6 bases). This CDR3 is built from 19 residues. The V gene lost 0 bases and the J gene lost 1 base, with 19 bases spanning the gap. Germline-derived CDR1 and CDR2 are SGHRS and YFSETQ. DNA for the CDR3: TGCGCCAGCAGCTTGGCCACCGGGACATCGACGCAGAACACCGGGGAGCTGTTTTTT. It yields the protein CASSLATGTSTQNTGELFF.

This clone was recorded only once. The gene calls are TRBV19 and TRBJ2-2, with 7 positions matching TRBD2. The CDR3 length is 16 residues. Looked up from germline, CDR1 is LNHDA and CDR2 is SQIVND (reference sequence). V gave up 1 base and J gave up 0 bases; unmatched junction bases: 2. The CDR3 bases are TGTGCCAGTAGTATAGTGGGGGGGACGAACACCGGGGAGCTGTTTTTT. This sequence encodes CASSIVGGTNTGELFF.

The chain couples TRBV7-2 to TRBJ2-3; D is tentatively TRBD1 or TRBD2 (6 bases each). V lost 3 bases and J lost 0, with 10 bases in between. The CDR3 runs 15 residues. The V gene's germline CDR1 is SGHTA and CDR2 FQGNSA. The CDR3 sequence: CASSLEGVSTDTQYF. The CDR3 bases are TGTGCCAGCAGCTTGGAGGGGGTTAGCACAGATACGCAGTATTTT.

V usage is TRBV11-2 and J usage is TRBJ1-1; the match to TRBD1 covers 7 bases. The junction had 9 bases not matched to a gene; V was cut back by 10 bases and J by 4 bases. Germline V lookup: CDR1 SGHAT, CDR2 FQNNGV. The CDR3 loop spans 13 amino acids. The DNA of the CDR3 is TGTGCCACAGGGGGGCAGGGGTTCACTGAAGCTTTCTTT. Translation gives CATGGQGFTEAFF.

The V gene is TRBV5-1, the J gene TRBJ2-3; no definite D call. CDR3 length: 15 residues. In germline, CDR1 is SGHRS, CDR2 YFSETQ. The ends were cut back, 2 bases at V and 3 bases at J, with 13 bases in the middle. The CDR3 DNA follows: TGCGCCAGCAGCTTCAACAGAGAAAGGACAGATACGCAGTATTTT. The encoded protein is CASSFNRERTDTQYF.

This clone was detected once. The CDR3 loop is CAWTLRDRAGELFF. As DNA, the CDR3 is TGTGCCTGGACCTTAAGGGACAGGGCTGGGGAGCTGTTTTTT. The chain is built from TRBV30 and TRBJ2-2, with 9 positions matching TRBD1. The germline gives CDR1 GTSNPN, CDR2 SVGIG (reference sequence). The CDR3 extends over 14 amino acids. J gave up 8 bases and V 4 bases, and 8 bases lay outside the gene matches.

The gene calls are TRBV7-3 and TRBJ2-2, with 7 positions matching TRBD2. The trim removed 5 bases at V and 0 bases at J, leaving 3 bases unmatched. The CDR3 spans 15 residues. CDR1 is SGHTA, CDR2 FQGTGA, per germline. The CDR3 sequence: CASSRGLSNTGELFF. For the CDR3, the DNA is TGTGCCAGCAGCCGGGGACTATCGAACACCGGGGAGCTGTTTTTT. Using reference TRBV7-3 and TRBJ2-2 for the parts outside the CDR3, the full variable domain is GAGVSQTPSNKVTEKGKYVELRCDPISGHTALYWYRQSLGQGPEFLIYFQGTGAADDSGLPNDRFFAVRPEGSVSTLKIQRTERGDSAVYLCASSRGLSNTGELFFGEGSRLTVL.

This clone was seen only once. This sequence joins TRBV5-1 and TRBJ2-3; TRBD2 matches 9 bases. Germline lookup yields CDR1 SGHRS and CDR2 YFSETQ. CDR3 length: 17 amino acids. V lost 4 bases to trimming and J lost 0 bases; unmatched junction nucleotides: 9. The CDR3 region has the DNA TGCGCCAGCAGCCCTCCCTTTACTAGCGGGAGCACAGATACGCAGTATTTT. Translation: CASSPPFTSGSTDTQYF.

A remark on this clone: Lacking the conserved final phenylalanine or tryptophan, this CDR3 likely reflects a read error. No DNA is shown, since the ends of the CDR3 on it are uncertain; the CDR3 is the one TCRdb lists. The V and J genes are TRBV11-1 and TRBJ2-7; no check of the table's D call, TRBD2, against the DNA was made. Termini included, the CDR3 measures 12 amino acids. Germline values: CDR1 SGHAT, CDR2 FQDESV (reference sequence). The CDR3 loop is CASSLHRLAGGP.

This chain links TRBV5-4 with TRBJ2-7; D could derive from TRBD1 or TRBD2 (5 bases each). This CDR3 has 13 residues. Trimming took off 5 bases at V and 2 bases at J, with 11 bases between the two ends. Germline V lookup: CDR1 SGHNT, CDR2 YYREEE (reference sequence). CDR3 sequence (DNA): TGTGCCAGCAGTTCCGGGACGACCTACGAGCAGTACTTC. This translates into CASSSGTTYEQYF.

This clone was counted a few times. The chain combines TRBV30 with TRBJ2-5, with unresolved D. Per the germline V gene, CDR1 is GTSNPN and CDR2 is SVGIG (reference sequence). This CDR3 contains 14 residues. Trimming cost V 2 bases and J 5 bases, with 15 bases left between them. This chain's CDR3 is CAWSRAGVGETQYF. In nucleotides, the CDR3 is TGTGCCTGGAGTCGGGCAGGAGTGGGGGAGACCCAGTACTTC.

This clone appeared once. CDR3 residues: CSVEGQRGNYGYTF. The DNA for the CDR3 is TGCAGCGTTGAGGGACAAAGAGGCAACTATGGCTACACCTTC. The rearrangement joins TRBV29-1 to TRBJ1-2; a possible D gene is TRBD1 (6 bases). The CDR3 is made up of 14 amino acids. Trimming cost V 3 bases and J 2 bases, with 13 bases left between them. The germline V gene has CDR1 SQVTM and CDR2 ANQGSEA.

The chain recombines TRBV5-1 with TRBJ1-2; possible D gene TRBD1, 6 bases. Looked up from germline, CDR1 is SGHRS and CDR2 is YFSETQ. The ends were cut back, 0 bases at V and 14 bases at J, with 17 bases in the middle. The CDR3 has 13 residues. Here the CDR3 reads CASSLDQTGLGTF. CDR3 DNA sequence: TGCGCCAGCAGCTTGGACCAGACAGGTCTGGGGACCTTC.

V usage is TRBV28 and J usage is TRBJ1-1; D call uncertain. Germline V gene data show CDR1 as MDHEN and CDR2 as SYDVKM. The CDR3 is made up of 13 amino acids. V dropped 6 bases and J dropped 0 bases, with 8 bases sitting between them. CDR3 DNA: TGTGCCAGCAGCCCGCCGGTGAACACTGAAGCTTTCTTT. Its translation: CASSPPVNTEAFF.